Below, 8 T cell receptor beta chains from the same sample are listed, as sequenced in a study of blood T cell repertoires in COVID-19. TCRdb's copy holds only in-frame clones and misses some; the assay was immunoSEQ multiplex PCR. The repertoire holds 370,000 or so clones, with 81% as singletons. The specimen was peripheral blood. The receptors here all came from a human donor with acute or convalescent COVID-19. The donor label of this sample is uncertain.

J is TRBJ1-2 and V is TRBV7-6; TRBD1 matches at 10 bases. The trim removed 5 bases at V and 1 base at J, leaving 4 bases unmatched. Germline V lookup: CDR1 SGHVS, CDR2 FNYEAQ. This CDR3 is 15 amino acids long. CDR3 DNA sequence: TGTGCCAGCAGCCCCCGGACAGGGGGTAACTATGGCTACACCTTC. This gives the protein CASSPRTGGNYGYTF.

The chain joins TRBV7-9 to TRBJ1-5; a weak D match, TRBD1 (6 bases). The germline CDR1 and CDR2 sequences are SEHNR and FQNEAQ (reference sequence). Trimming shortened V by 4 bases and J by 0 bases, and 19 bases separated the two germline ends. The CDR3 length is 18 residues. CDR3 in amino acids: CASSYQGRRGYSNQPQHF. CDR3 nucleotide sequence: TGTGCCAGCAGCTACCAGGGGCGCCGTGGTTATAGCAATCAGCCCCAGCATTTT.

J is TRBJ1-6 and V is TRBV5-1; D call uncertain. The germline CDR1 and CDR2 sequences are SGHRS and YFSETQ. The length of the CDR3 is 15 residues. With 3 bases removed from V and 9 bases from J, the gap between germline ends came to 16 bases. CDR3 coding DNA: TGCGCCAGCAGCTCGGAGGGATCCAGGAGTTCACCCCTCCACTTT. Translation gives CASSSEGSRSSPLHF.

The chain carries TRBV6-5 and TRBJ2-3, with no clear D. This CDR3 contains 15 residues. V was shortened by 4 bases and J by 2 bases, with 13 bases between the two germline ends. The germline CDR1 and CDR2 sequences are MNHEY and SVGAGI. The CDR3: CASSLAAPTTDTQYF. In DNA form, the CDR3 reads TGTGCCAGCAGTTTAGCAGCGCCGACCACAGATACGCAGTATTTT.

This clone showed up just a few times. The J gene is TRBJ1-5, the V gene TRBV11-2; possible D gene TRBD1, 6 bases. Between the trimmed V and J ends, which lost 5 bases and 6 bases, there was a span of 11 bases. The germline gives CDR1 SGHAT, CDR2 FQNNGV. The CDR3 extends over 13 amino acids. CDR3 nucleotide sequence: TGTGCCAGCAGCCATGACAGGAGTCAGCCCCAGCATTTT. Translating gives CASSHDRSQPQHF.

This chain's CDR3 is CASSRTGTGTVTGNTIYF. CDR3 DNA: TGTGCCAGCAGCCGGACCGGGACAGGGACGGTAACTGGAAACACCATATATTTT. The chain combines TRBV9 with TRBJ1-3; 9 bases align to TRBD1. Germline CDR1 and CDR2: SGDLS and YYNGEE. Trimming took 4 bases from V and 2 from J; bases not matched to a gene: 13. The CDR3 runs 18 residues.

V usage is TRBV5-6 and J usage is TRBJ2-1; TRBD2 might be the D (6 bases). Germline lookup yields CDR1 SGHDT and CDR2 YYEEEE. The CDR3 is made up of 16 amino acids. Trimming cost V 0 bases and J 3 bases, with 13 bases left between them. Here the CDR3 reads CASSLVPRGLYNEQFF. The CDR3 bases are TGTGCCAGCAGCTTGGTGCCTAGGGGACTCTACAATGAGCAGTTCTTC. The full variable domain, with the rest looked up from reference TRBV5-6 and TRBJ2-1, is DAGVTQSPTHLIKTRGQQVTLRCSPKSGHDTVSWYQQALGQGPQFIFQYYEEEERQRGNFPDRFSGHQFPNYSSELNVNALLLGDSALYLCASSLVPRGLYNEQFFGPGTRLTVL.

This clone was recorded once. V usage is TRBV29-1 and J usage is TRBJ1-3; 10 bases are a match to TRBD1. J gave up 0 bases and V 5 bases, and 4 bases lay outside the gene matches. The CDR3 is made up of 15 amino acids. CDR1 SQVTM and CDR2 ANQGSEA come from the germline V gene. Here the CDR3 reads CSVFGTGASGNTIYF. DNA of the CDR3: TGCAGCGTTTTCGGGACAGGGGCCTCTGGAAACACCATATATTTT.